The clone carrying this TCR beta chain has just one count. The germline V and J ends were trimmed by 0 bases and 2 bases, with 6 bases remaining between them. Germline CDR1 reads SGHRS; CDR2 reads YFSETQ. The CDR3 length is 13 residues. The data were produced by immunoSEQ multiplex PCR, yet TCRdb's version contains in-frame clones alone and is incomplete. The table records thousands of clones, almost 95% of them present only once. The data stem from a study of tumor T cells in aggressive B-cell lymphoma. The origin of this receptor is an adult with diffuse large B cell lymphoma. V gene TRBV5-1 combines with J gene TRBJ2-7, with D unclear. Sequenced sample: tumor tissue. The CDR3 DNA reads as TGCGCCAGCAGCTTGGTACAGCCCTACGAGCAGTACTTC. It is translated as CASSLVQPYEQYF.